Following are 3 T cell receptor beta chains from one sample sequenced in a study of shared clonotypes between healthy human individuals. Here immunoSEQ multiplex PCR was the method, and the copy in TCRdb shows in-frame clones only, minus some. The data contain about 2.4 million clones, approximately 93% of them seen just once; the ten biggest clones take up about 0.34%. Sequencing was performed on naive CD4+ T cells from PBMCs. As for subset: CD45RA+ positively selected. These receptors all stem from a man younger than 35 in good health. Some clones in this sample may be carry-over from other donors' samples.

The J gene is TRBJ1-2, the V gene TRBV6-5, with 7 bases aligning to TRBD1. Germline CDR1 reads MNHEY; CDR2 reads SVGAGI. The CDR3 extends over 15 amino acids. The V segment lost 4 bases and the J segment 1 base; nucleotides outside the gene matches: 6. The CDR3, as DNA: TGTGCCAGCAGTTTTACCAGGGGGATTAACTATGGCTACACCTTC. It specifies CASSFTRGINYGYTF.

J is TRBJ1-1 and V is TRBV5-4; no firm D call. The CDR3 runs to 15 residues. V was clipped by 3 bases and J by 2 bases, with 14 bases between them. Germline values: CDR1 SGHNT, CDR2 YYREEE (reference sequence). The CDR3: CASSSYSIANTEAFF. The CDR3 coding sequence is TGTGCCAGCAGCTCTTACTCAATAGCTAACACTGAAGCTTTCTTT.

V usage is TRBV7-8 and J usage is TRBJ1-2; 11 nucleotides match TRBD1. Germline CDR1 reads SGHVS; CDR2 reads FQNEAQ. The CDR3 covers 15 residues. J gave up 4 bases and V 5 bases, and 6 bases lay outside the gene matches. The DNA of the CDR3 is TGTGCCAGCAGCACCTCGGACAGGGGGCTCTATGGCTACACCTTC. Amino acid sequence: CASSTSDRGLYGYTF.